These 18 T cell receptor beta chains originate from one sample sequenced in a study of blood T cells in healthy people across ages. A second about 7 to 12 cycle PCR used barcoded and J-beta primers. Each CDR3 protein gets one entry after TCRdb re-called the 5' RACE reads with MiXCR. The sample lists around 1.7 million distinct CDR3 sequences, over 25% occurring once. The sample was blood. The receptors shown here come from a woman aged 25 to 45 in good health.

Concerning this clonotype: With a much larger clone just one base away, this may be a read error. The rearrangement joins TRBV6-5 to TRBJ2-1; D is ambiguous. CDR3 length: 12 residues. The germline CDR1 and CDR2 sequences are MNHEY and SVGAGI. V was pared by 7 bases and J by 10 bases, with 14 bases between. The CDR3 region is CASIGLSYEQFF. The DNA for the CDR3 is TGTGCCAGCATCGGGCTCTCCTACGAGCAGTTCTTC.

This clonotype has only a few counts. The V and J genes are TRBV15 and TRBJ2-3, with TRBD1 matching over 7 bases. Germline V gives CDR1 LNHNV, CDR2 YYDKDF (reference sequence). The CDR3 loop spans 14 amino acids. Germline trimming cut 3 bases from V and 4 bases from J; bases unmatched to any gene: 4. CDR3 DNA: TGTGCCACCAGCAGGCTCACAGGGGCAGATACGCAGTATTTT. Translating gives CATSRLTGADTQYF.

This clonotype was detected ten times or more. This sequence joins TRBV7-9 and TRBJ2-3; D gene ambiguous. The CDR3 contains 11 residues. Germline V lookup: CDR1 SEHNR, CDR2 FQNEAQ (reference sequence). Trimming took 4 bases from V and 5 from J, leaving 4 bases between them. For the CDR3, the DNA is TGTGCCAGCAGCTCTGTAGATACGCAGTATTTT. Its translation is CASSSVDTQYF.

In nucleotides, the CDR3 is TGTGCCAGCAGTTACTACAAGGACAGGCAGTTCTTC. It specifies CASSYYKDRQFF. The rearrangement joins TRBV6-2 or TRBV6-3 to TRBJ2-1, with D possibly being TRBD1 (6 bases). Trimming cost V 1 base and J 12 bases, with 10 bases left between them. The germline V gene encodes CDR1 MNHEY and CDR2 SVGEGT. CDR3 length: 12 amino acids.

This clonotype has more than one count but fewer than ten. The CDR3 DNA reads as TGCAGCGTCGCTCCCGGACAGGGCAACACTGAAGCTTTCTTT. This gives the protein CSVAPGQGNTEAFF. J is TRBJ1-1 and V is TRBV29-1; 8 nucleotides match TRBD1. The CDR3 covers 14 residues. Germline V gene lookup returns CDR1 SQVTM and CDR2 ANQGSEA. Losses at the gene ends were 6 bases for V and 2 bases for J; bases not matched to a gene: 8.

This clonotype was seen more than once but under ten times. V gene TRBV10-3 combines with J gene TRBJ1-2; TRBD1 is a possible D gene (5 bases). Trimming pared 10 bases from V and 4 bases from J, leaving 19 bases between. Germline assignment: CDR1 ENHRY and CDR2 SYGVKD. The CDR3 has 14 amino acids. The CDR3 spells CATRSGQDLYGYTF. CDR3 nucleotide sequence: TGTGCCACCCGTTCGGGGCAGGACCTCTATGGCTACACCTTC.

This clonotype came up many times. The chain carries TRBV20-1 and TRBJ2-7, with TRBD2 matching over 15 bases. Trimming cost V 6 bases and J 6 bases; bases outside gene matches: 12. Germline V gene sequence: CDR1 DFQATT, CDR2 SNEGSKA (reference sequence). CDR3 length equals 16 residues. The CDR3 loop reads CSAGLAGGRGGGEQYF. CDR3 nucleotide sequence: TGCAGTGCAGGACTAGCGGGGGGGAGAGGAGGGGGCGAGCAGTACTTC.

The chain recombines TRBV28 with TRBJ1-2, with D hard to call. CDR3 length equals 16 residues. V lost 5 bases to trimming and J lost 6 bases, with 22 bases between them. CDR1 MDHEN and CDR2 SYDVKM come from the germline V gene. Here the CDR3 reads CASSPELIFGSDGYTF. The CDR3 DNA follows: TGTGCCAGCAGTCCAGAGCTAATATTTGGGAGTGATGGCTACACCTTC.

The chain recombines TRBV5-1 with TRBJ2-1; 8 bases match TRBD1. V lost 3 bases, J lost 9 bases, and 8 bases stayed unmatched. The CDR3 length is 14 residues. CDR1 SGHRS and CDR2 YFSETQ come from the germline V gene. This CDR3 is CASSWARGQGEQFF. The CDR3 bases are TGCGCCAGCAGCTGGGCCAGGGGGCAGGGTGAGCAGTTCTTC.

This clonotype was counted only a few times. The V call is TRBV3-1, the J call TRBJ2-5; either TRBD1 or TRBD2 may supply D (5 bases each). This CDR3 spans 16 amino acids. V was shortened by 1 base and J by 1 base, with 13 bases between the two germline ends. CDR1 and CDR2 from the germline V gene are LGHDT and YNNKEL (reference sequence). The CDR3 nucleotides are TGTGCCAGCAGCCAAGGGGGGTCCATACTCCAAGAGACCCAGTACTTC. Amino acids: CASSQGGSILQETQYF.

This chain connects TRBV12-3 or TRBV12-4 to TRBJ1-5; D not resolved. This CDR3 has 14 residues. The V end was cut by 3 bases, the J end by 6 bases, with 12 bases between. DNA of the CDR3: TGTGCCAGCAGTTTTTTCCGGCTGGGTCAGCCCCAGCATTTT. Translation gives CASSFFRLGQPQHF.

This clonotype was counted between two and nine times. The rearrangement uses TRBV29-1 and TRBJ2-5; D ambiguous. The CDR3 extends over 13 amino acids. With 4 bases removed from V and 2 bases from J, the gap between germline ends came to 11 bases. CDR1 and CDR2 (germline): SQVTM, ANQGSEA. The chain's CDR3 is CSVAPLTQETQYF. As DNA, the CDR3 is TGCAGCGTTGCCCCTTTGACACAAGAGACCCAGTACTTC.

The chain has TRBV2 and TRBJ1-3; possible D gene TRBD1, 5 bases. Germline V lookup: CDR1 SNHLY, CDR2 FYNNEI. The CDR3 runs 15 residues. The V end was cut by 4 bases, the J end by 0 bases, with 10 bases between. Here the CDR3 reads CASSAQGTSGNTIYF. The DNA for the CDR3 is TGTGCCAGCAGTGCCCAGGGAACCTCTGGAAACACCATATATTTT.

A single count supports this clonotype. This chain uses TRBV5-4 with TRBJ2-3, with 9 bases fitting TRBD2. The CDR3 totals 15 residues. In germline, CDR1 is SGHNT, CDR2 YYREEE (reference sequence). Unmatched junction bases numbered 4, after V lost 0 bases and J lost 5 bases. The CDR3 here is CASSLGGRAQDTQYF. The CDR3 DNA sequence: TGTGCCAGCAGCTTGGGCGGGAGGGCCCAAGATACGCAGTATTTT.

The chain employs TRBV5-1 and TRBJ2-5; D is possibly TRBD1 (6 bases). There are 14 residues in the CDR3. The germline V gene has CDR1 SGHRS and CDR2 YFSETQ. V gave up 4 bases and J gave up 5 bases, with 15 bases separating them. The CDR3: CASSLGHREETQYF. The CDR3 DNA follows: TGCGCCAGCAGCCTGGGGCACAGGGAGGAGACCCAGTACTTC.

This clonotype was observed once. One end of the junction does not line up with germline, which may come from a read error. V usage is TRBV7-9 and J usage is TRBJ1-1; a possible D gene is TRBD1 (5 bases). The CDR3 contains 13 residues. Germline V gene lookup returns CDR1 SEHNR and CDR2 FQNEAQ (reference sequence). CDR3 amino acids: CAGRYSGYAEAFF. The CDR3 DNA follows: TGTGCCGGCAGGTATTCAGGGTACGCTGAAGCTTTCTTT.

This clonotype has more than one count but fewer than ten. The rearrangement joins TRBV7-9 to TRBJ1-4, with a tentative D call TRBD1 (5 bases). V lost 5 bases and J lost 7, with 11 bases in between. Germline CDR1 SEHNR, CDR2 FQNEAQ (reference sequence). The CDR3 is 13 amino acids. CDR3 region: CASSPDSTEKLFF. The CDR3 nucleotides are TGTGCCAGCAGCCCCGACAGCACTGAAAAACTGTTTTTT. Filled out from reference TRBV7-9 and TRBJ1-4, the complete variable domain reads DTGVSQNPRHKITKRGQNVTFRCDPISEHNRLYWYRQTLGQGPEFLTYFQNEAQLEKSRLLSDRFSAERPKGSFSTLEIQRTEQGDSAMYLCASSPDSTEKLFFGSGTQLSVL.

There are many counts of this clonotype. The V call is TRBV3-1, the J call TRBJ2-7; D possibly corresponds to TRBD2 (5 bases). Germline V gives CDR1 LGHDT, CDR2 YNNKEL (reference sequence). Trimming cost V 2 bases and J 4 bases, with 9 bases left between them. This CDR3 spans 13 amino acids. CDR3 in amino acids: CASSQRGVYEQYF. For the CDR3, the DNA is TGTGCCAGCAGCCAACGGGGAGTTTACGAGCAGTACTTC.